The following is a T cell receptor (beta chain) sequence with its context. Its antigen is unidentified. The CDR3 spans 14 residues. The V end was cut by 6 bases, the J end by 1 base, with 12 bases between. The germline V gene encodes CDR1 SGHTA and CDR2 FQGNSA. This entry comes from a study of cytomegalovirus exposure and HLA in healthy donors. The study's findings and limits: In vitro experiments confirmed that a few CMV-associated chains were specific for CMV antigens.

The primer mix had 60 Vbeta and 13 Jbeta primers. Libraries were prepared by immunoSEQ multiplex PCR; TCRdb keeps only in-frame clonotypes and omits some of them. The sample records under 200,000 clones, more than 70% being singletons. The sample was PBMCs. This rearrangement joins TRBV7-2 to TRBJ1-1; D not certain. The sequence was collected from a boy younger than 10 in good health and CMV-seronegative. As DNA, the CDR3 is TGTGCCAGCAGTAGAGGGTCCTCGAACACTGAAGCTTTCTTT. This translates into CASSRGSSNTEAFF.